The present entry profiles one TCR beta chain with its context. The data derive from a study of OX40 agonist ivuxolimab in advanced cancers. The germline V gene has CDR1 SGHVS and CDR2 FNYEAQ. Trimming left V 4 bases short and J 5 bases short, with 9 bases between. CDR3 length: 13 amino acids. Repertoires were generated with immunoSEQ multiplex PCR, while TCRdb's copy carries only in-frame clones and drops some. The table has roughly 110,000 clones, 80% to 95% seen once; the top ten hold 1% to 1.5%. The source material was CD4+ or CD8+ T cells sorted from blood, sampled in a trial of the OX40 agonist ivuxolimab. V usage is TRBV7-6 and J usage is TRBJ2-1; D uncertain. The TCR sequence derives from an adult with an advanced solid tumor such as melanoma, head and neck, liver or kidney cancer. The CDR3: CASSSMRNNEQFF. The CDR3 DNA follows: TGTGCCAGCAGCTCCATGAGAAACAATGAGCAGTTCTTC.